This T cell receptor (beta chain) was identified in a study of vaccination effects on CD4 cells after COVID-19. CDR1 and CDR2 from the germline V gene are LGHDT and YNNKEL (reference sequence). V was clipped by 2 bases and J by 0 bases, with 4 bases between them. The CDR3 spans 13 residues. Libraries were prepared by immunoSEQ multiplex PCR; TCRdb keeps only in-frame clonotypes and omits some of them. This table holds tens of thousands of clones, 67% found once. To note about this clone: Its cognate antigen is unknown.

With nine to eleven days of culture completed, CD4+ T cells were isolated. Sequencing used CD4+ T cells from PBMCs cultured without peptide, obtained before COVID-19 vaccination. The J gene is TRBJ1-1, the V gene TRBV3-1 (or the pseudogene TRBV3-2); D uncertain. The sequence was obtained from a human donor who received a COVID-19 vaccine. CDR3 in DNA: TGTGCCAGCAGCCAATTGCTGAACACTGAAGCTTTCTTT. The encoded protein is CASSQLLNTEAFF.